The 13 T cell receptor beta chains reported below all come from one sample, sequenced in a study of T cell repertoires in cytomegalovirus infection. TCRdb ran MiXCR on the reads and lists one entry per CDR3 protein. Here the sample spans roughly 600,000 distinct CDR3 sequences, roughly a quarter being singletons. Sequencing was carried out using CD8+ T cells from PBMCs. These receptors originate from a human donor in good health (CMV status not recorded). Some clones in this sample may be carry-over from other donors' samples.

The rearrangement uses TRBV7-9 and TRBJ2-3, with 7 bases fitting TRBD1. Germline V gene sequence: CDR1 SEHNR, CDR2 FQNEAQ (reference sequence). The CDR3 covers 13 residues. V dropped 5 bases and J dropped 6; count of bases not matched to a gene: 5. The DNA for the CDR3 is TGTGCCAGCAGCCGACAGGGTTCGGATACGCAGTATTTT. Its translation is CASSRQGSDTQYF.

This clonotype appeared a few times. The chain employs TRBV7-9 and TRBJ1-1, with 7 bases identical to TRBD1. Germline values: CDR1 SEHNR, CDR2 FQNEAQ (reference sequence). Trimming took 5 bases from V and 6 from J; bases not matched to a gene: 12. There are 15 residues in the CDR3. CDR3 DNA sequence: TGTGCCAGCAGCCAGGGACAGAAAAGGGCTTCTGAAGCTTTCTTT. The encoded protein is CASSQGQKRASEAFF. Filled out from reference TRBV7-9 and TRBJ1-1, the complete variable domain reads DTGVSQNPRHKITKRGQNVTFRCDPISEHNRLYWYRQTLGQGPEFLTYFQNEAQLEKSRLLSDRFSAERPKGSFSTLEIQRTEQGDSAMYLCASSQGQKRASEAFFGQGTRLTVV.

This clonotype was observed a handful of times. V and J are TRBV20-1 and TRBJ1-1; possible D gene TRBD1, 6 bases. The V end was cut by 3 bases, the J end by 8 bases, with 16 bases between. Germline lookup yields CDR1 DFQATT and CDR2 SNEGSKA (reference sequence). CDR3 size: 13 residues. The CDR3 DNA follows: TGCAGTGCTAGTCCGCCGGGACACCTCGAAGCTTTCTTT. Translation: CSASPPGHLEAFF.

This clonotype was recorded a few times. J is TRBJ2-3 and V is TRBV27; D possibly uses TRBD1 or TRBD2 (5 bases each). V lost 4 bases and J lost 2, with 19 bases in between. The V gene's germline CDR1 is MNHEY and CDR2 SMNVEV (reference sequence). CDR3 size: 17 residues. This chain's CDR3 is CASSWGPRMVSTDTQYF. As DNA, the CDR3 is TGTGCCAGCAGTTGGGGACCCCGTATGGTGTCCACAGATACGCAGTATTTT.

This clonotype was recorded a few times. J is TRBJ1-1 and V is TRBV20-1; D gene uncertain. Germline CDR1 and CDR2: DFQATT and SNEGSKA (reference sequence). The CDR3 is made up of 13 amino acids. With 6 bases removed from V and 6 bases from J, the gap between germline ends came to 17 bases. The DNA for the CDR3 is TGCAGTGCCAGGCCGGCCGGTCTCGCTGAAGCTTTCTTT. Protein sequence: CSARPAGLAEAFF.

The CDR3 spells CSARGLAGGGYEQYF. CDR3 coding DNA: TGCAGTGCTAGAGGGCTAGCGGGGGGGGGTTACGAGCAGTACTTC. The rearrangement joins TRBV20-1 to TRBJ2-7; 12 bases agree with TRBD2. V shed 1 base and J 4 bases; nucleotides not matched to a gene: 5. This CDR3 has 15 amino acids. Germline CDR1 is DFQATT and CDR2 is SNEGSKA (reference sequence).

The table lists this clonotype with many counts. The chain links TRBV10-3 to TRBJ2-2; 11 positions match TRBD1. Trimming cost V 3 bases and J 3 bases; bases outside gene matches: 6. Germline assignment: CDR1 ENHRY and CDR2 SYGVKD. The CDR3 sequence is 17 residues long. The CDR3 bases are TGTGCCATCAGTGACCCCGGACAGGGGGCGGACACCGGGGAGCTGTTTTTT. Amino acid sequence: CAISDPGQGADTGELFF.

This clonotype was observed a few times. The V call is TRBV19, the J call TRBJ2-1; TRBD2 might be the D (6 bases). Germline V lookup: CDR1 LNHDA, CDR2 SQIVND (reference sequence). Between the trimmed V and J ends, which lost 4 bases and 8 bases, there was a span of 12 bases. CDR3 length: 13 amino acids. The CDR3 reads CASSTPGGDEQFF. The CDR3 DNA reads as TGTGCCAGTAGTACCCCAGGCGGGGATGAGCAGTTCTTC.

The gene calls are TRBV27 and TRBJ2-5, with TRBD1 identical over 8 bases. V lost 6 bases to trimming and J lost 1 base; unmatched junction nucleotides: 7. CDR1 is MNHEY, CDR2 SMNVEV, per germline (reference sequence). This CDR3 region has 15 residues. In DNA form, the CDR3 reads TGTGCCAGCAGGCGGACAGGGAGGTTCCAAGAGACCCAGTACTTC. This codes for CASRRTGRFQETQYF.

This clonotype was seen a handful of times. In nucleotides, the CDR3 is TGTGCCAGCAGCCTGGGGACGAAAGGAGATACGCAGTATTTT. This gives the protein CASSLGTKGDTQYF. The chain links TRBV7-3 to TRBJ2-3; D possibly matches TRBD1 or TRBD2 (5 bases each). The V end lost 5 bases, the J end lost 5 bases, and 14 bases lay between the germline ends. This CDR3 has 14 residues. Germline V gene data show CDR1 as SGHTA and CDR2 as FQGTGA. Combining the CDR3 with reference TRBV7-3 and TRBJ2-3 gives the whole variable domain GAGVSQTPSNKVTEKGKYVELRCDPISGHTALYWYRQSLGQGPEFLIYFQGTGAADDSGLPNDRFFAVRPEGSVSTLKIQRTERGDSAVYLCASSLGTKGDTQYFGPGTRLTVL.

This clonotype was detected a few times. The chain combines TRBV28 with TRBJ2-1; 9 positions agree with TRBD2. The CDR3 sequence is 15 residues long. The V and J ends lost 7 bases and 7 bases, in that order; junction bases with no gene match: 11. Germline CDR1 reads MDHEN; CDR2 reads SYDVKM. CDR3: CASIYSGGRYNEQFF. For the CDR3, the DNA is TGTGCCAGCATCTACAGCGGGGGGCGGTATAATGAGCAGTTCTTC. The whole variable domain, filled in from reference TRBV28 and TRBJ2-1, reads DVKVTQSSRYLVKRTGEKVFLECVQDMDHENMFWYRQDPGLGLRLIYFSYDVKMKEKGDIPEGYSVSREKKERFSLILESASTNQTSMYLCASIYSGGRYNEQFFGPGTRLTVL.

This clonotype was counted ten times or more. The CDR3 region is CASSTSGATDTQYF. CDR3 in DNA: TGTGCCAGCAGTACTAGCGGGGCCACAGATACGCAGTATTTT. This chain connects TRBV6-2 or TRBV6-3 to TRBJ2-3; 10 nucleotides match TRBD2. The V segment lost 5 bases and the J segment 2 bases; nucleotides outside the gene matches: 1. Per germline, CDR1 MNHEY and CDR2 SVGEGT. There are 14 residues in the CDR3.

Ten or more counts support this clonotype. The chain links TRBV14 to TRBJ2-1; D is ambiguous. The V gene's germline CDR1 is SGHDN and CDR2 FVKESK. Trimming left V 1 base short and J 10 bases short, with 8 bases between. The CDR3 runs to 12 residues. The CDR3 region is CASSQVGWEQFF. DNA for the CDR3: TGTGCCAGCAGCCAAGTAGGGTGGGAGCAGTTCTTC.